This TCR beta chain was sequenced during a study of somatic mutations in cytotoxic T cells in rheumatoid arthritis. Study summary: Right after diagnosis, and before any treatment had started, patient peripheral blood (30 ml EDTA) was drawn. Nearly 100% purity was obtained when some V beta antibody-stained T-cell populations were flow-sorted; these included V beta1+ cells sequenced for TCRB.

Whole-study findings and limits: Per patient, the largest CD8+ clone was found to exceed 20% of CD8+ cells in about an eighth of the 65 cases. Antigens recognized by the expanded CD8+ clones were unknown.

This clone was detected a few times. Its target is not known. Per the germline V gene, CDR1 is SEHNR and CDR2 is FQNEAQ (reference sequence). The CDR3 has 15 residues. The V segment lost 0 bases and the J segment 8 bases; nucleotides outside the gene matches: 6. Profiling relied on immunoSEQ multiplex PCR, and the TCRdb table lists in-frame clones only, not all of them. The sample consists of about 13,000 clones, about four fifths of them appearing once. The sequenced sample was CD8+ T cells sorted from blood. The V and J genes are TRBV7-9 and TRBJ1-2; 10 bases align to TRBD1. The source is an adult with rheumatoid arthritis. For the CDR3, the DNA is TGTGCCAGCAGCTTAGCGGGGACAGGGGAAGACGGCTACACCTTC. It translates to CASSLAGTGEDGYTF.